A single T cell receptor (beta chain) is shown here with its context. Assay used: immunoSEQ multiplex PCR; TCRdb lists only in-frame clones, some missing. The sample contains hundreds of thousands of clones, 87% of which appear only once. The source of the sample is a study of shared T cell receptors in the human thymus. Germline loops: CDR1 SGDLS, CDR2 YYNGEE. V lost 4 bases and J lost 5, with 13 bases in between. This CDR3 contains 14 residues. The same specimen was also included in a second study, on human thymus T cells. Per that study: It was from resections taken during corrective heart surgery that the thymus tissue came.

Sequenced: thymocytes. The chain links TRBV9 to TRBJ2-1; no definite D call. This receptor was taken from a boy under three years old with a congenital heart defect. This chain's CDR3 is CASSPRGANNEQFF. DNA for the CDR3: TGTGCCAGCAGCCCCCGAGGCGCCAACAATGAGCAGTTCTTC.